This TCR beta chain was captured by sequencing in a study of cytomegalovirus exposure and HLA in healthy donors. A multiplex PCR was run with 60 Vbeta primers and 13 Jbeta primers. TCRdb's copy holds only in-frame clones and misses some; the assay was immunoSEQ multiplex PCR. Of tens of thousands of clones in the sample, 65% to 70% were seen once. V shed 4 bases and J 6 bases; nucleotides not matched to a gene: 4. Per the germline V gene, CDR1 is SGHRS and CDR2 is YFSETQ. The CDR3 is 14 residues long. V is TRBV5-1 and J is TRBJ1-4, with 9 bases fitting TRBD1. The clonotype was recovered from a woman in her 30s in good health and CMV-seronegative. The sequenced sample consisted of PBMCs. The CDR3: CASSRGQGDEKLFF. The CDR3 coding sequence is TGCGCCAGCAGCCGGGGACAGGGCGATGAAAAACTGTTTTTT.